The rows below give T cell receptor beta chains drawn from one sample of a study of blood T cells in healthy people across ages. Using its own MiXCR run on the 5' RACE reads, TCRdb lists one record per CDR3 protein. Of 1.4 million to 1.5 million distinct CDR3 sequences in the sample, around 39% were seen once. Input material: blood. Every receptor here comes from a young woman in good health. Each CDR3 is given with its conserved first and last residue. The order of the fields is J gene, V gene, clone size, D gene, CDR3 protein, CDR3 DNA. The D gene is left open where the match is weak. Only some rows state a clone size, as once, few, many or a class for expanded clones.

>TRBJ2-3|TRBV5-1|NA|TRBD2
CASSWGTSGSSDTQYF
TGCGCCAGCAGCTGGGGGACTAGCGGATCATCAGATACGCAGTATTTT
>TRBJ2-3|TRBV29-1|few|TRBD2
CSALLAGYDTQYF
TGCAGCGCTCTCCTAGCGGGTTATGATACGCAGTATTTT
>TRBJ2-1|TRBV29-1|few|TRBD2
CSVEGGGRIYNEQFF
TGCAGCGTTGAGGGGGGCGGGAGGATCTACAATGAGCAGTTCTTC
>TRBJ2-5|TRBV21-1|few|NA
CASSRQGSRKTQYF
TGTGCCAGCAGCAGACAAGGGAGCAGAAAGACCCAGTACTTC
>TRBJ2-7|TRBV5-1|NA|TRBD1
CASSLDRTGLYEQYF
TGCGCCAGCAGCTTGGATAGGACAGGACTCTACGAGCAGTACTTC
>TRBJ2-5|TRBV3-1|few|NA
CASSQEGRWETQYF
TGTGCCAGCAGCCAAGAGGGACGGTGGGAGACCCAGTACTTC
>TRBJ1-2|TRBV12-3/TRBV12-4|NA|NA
CASTYRTGNYDYTF
TGTGCCAGCACCTATAGGACGGGAAACTATGACTACACCTTC
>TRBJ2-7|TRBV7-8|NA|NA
CAIRRLVSYEQYF
TGTGCCATCCGGCGACTAGTATCCTACGAGCAGTACTTC
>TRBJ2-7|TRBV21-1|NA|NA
CALGDPLYEQYF
TGTGCACTGGGGGATCCCCTCTACGAGCAGTACTTC
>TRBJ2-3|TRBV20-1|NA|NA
CSARDGASRGLTDTQYF
TGCAGTGCTAGAGATGGAGCATCCCGGGGGTTGACAGATACGCAGTATTTT
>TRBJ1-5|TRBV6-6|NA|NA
CASSYPTVGRSNQPQHF
TGTGCCAGCAGTTACCCAACCGTAGGGCGTAGCAATCAGCCCCAGCATTTT
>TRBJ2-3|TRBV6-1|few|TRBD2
CASRLAGETTDTQYF
TGTGCCAGCAGATTAGCGGGAGAAACCACAGATACGCAGTATTTT
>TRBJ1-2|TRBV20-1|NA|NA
CSARDQVGYTF
TGCAGTGCTAGAGATCAAGTTGGCTACACCTTC
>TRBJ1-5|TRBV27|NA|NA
CTSSLSGDNQPQHF
TGTACCAGCAGTTTATCCGGGGACAATCAGCCCCAGCATTTT
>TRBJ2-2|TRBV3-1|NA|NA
CASSQGVRTNTGELFF
TGTGCCAGCAGCCAAGGCGTGAGGACTAACACCGGGGAGCTGTTTTTT
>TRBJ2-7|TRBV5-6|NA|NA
CASSKQGFPSYEQYF
TGTGCCAGCAGCAAACAGGGATTCCCCTCCTACGAGCAGTACTTC
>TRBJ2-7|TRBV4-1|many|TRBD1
CASSQGSGGAYEQYF
TGCGCCAGCAGCCAAGGTTCAGGGGGTGCCTACGAGCAGTACTTC
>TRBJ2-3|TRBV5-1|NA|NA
CASSLAVGAWDTQYF
TGCGCCAGCAGCTTGGCCGTGGGGGCGTGGGATACGCAGTATTTT
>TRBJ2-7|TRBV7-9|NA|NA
CASSKGLDPYNEQYF
TGTGCCAGCAGCAAAGGCCTCGATCCCTACAATGAGCAGTACTTC
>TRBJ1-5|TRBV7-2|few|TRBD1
CASSLATGNQPQHF
TGTGCCAGCAGCTTAGCGACAGGGAATCAGCCCCAGCATTTT
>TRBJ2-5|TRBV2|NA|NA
CASSVETPRQYF
TGTGCCAGCAGTGTTGAGACTCCGCGGCAGTACTTC
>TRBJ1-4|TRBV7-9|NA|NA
CASSPTATGTNEKLFF
TGTGCCAGCAGCCCAACTGCGACAGGCACTAATGAAAAACTGTTTTTT
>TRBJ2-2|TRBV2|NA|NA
CASSEVILNTGELFF
TGTGCCAGCAGTGAAGTAATCTTAAACACCGGGGAGCTGTTTTTT
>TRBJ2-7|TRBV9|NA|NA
CASSPRGRGESYEQYF
TGTGCCAGCAGCCCCAGGGGAAGGGGCGAATCCTACGAGCAGTACTTC
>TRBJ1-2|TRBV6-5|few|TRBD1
CASSYAGQGHGYTF
TGTGCCAGCAGTTACGCGGGACAGGGGCATGGCTACACCTTC
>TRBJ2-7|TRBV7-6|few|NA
CASSRIDRYEQYF
TGTGCCAGCAGCCGAATCGACAGATACGAGCAGTACTTC
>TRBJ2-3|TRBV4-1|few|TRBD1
CASSPQGLGTDTQYF
TGCGCCAGCAGTCCACAGGGGTTGGGCACAGATACGCAGTATTTT
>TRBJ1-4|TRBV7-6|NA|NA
CASSPGEGSNEKLFF
TGTGCCAGCAGCCCGGGCGAGGGGTCCAATGAAAAACTGTTTTTT
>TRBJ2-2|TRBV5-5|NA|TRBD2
CASSAGLVAGELFF
TGTGCCAGCAGCGCGGGACTAGTGGCCGGGGAGCTGTTTTTT
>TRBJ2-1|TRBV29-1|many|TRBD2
CSVEPAGDNEQFF
TGCAGCGTTGAGCCAGCGGGAGACAATGAGCAGTTCTTC
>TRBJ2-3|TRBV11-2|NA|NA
CASSFSVSDTQYF
TGTGCCAGCAGCTTTTCCGTTTCAGATACGCAGTATTTT
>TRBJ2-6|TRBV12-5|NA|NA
CASGSGSGTNVLTF
TGTGCTAGTGGTTCAGGCTCTGGGACCAACGTCCTGACTTTC
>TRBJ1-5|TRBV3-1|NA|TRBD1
CASSQAQAGTGSRPQHF
TGTGCCAGCAGCCAAGCCCAGGCCGGGACAGGCTCCCGGCCCCAGCATTTT
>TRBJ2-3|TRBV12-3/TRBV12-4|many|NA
CASSGLNTQYF
TGTGCCAGCAGTGGACTAAATACGCAGTATTTT
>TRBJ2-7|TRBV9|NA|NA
CASSVVPGSAGEQYF
TGTGCCAGCAGCGTAGTTCCAGGATCAGCCGGCGAGCAGTACTTC
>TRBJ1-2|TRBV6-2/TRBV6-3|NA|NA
CASSYLLATPGYGYTF
TGTGCCAGCAGTTACCTTCTGGCGACCCCGGGCTATGGCTACACCTTC
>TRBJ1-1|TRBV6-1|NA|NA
CASGRGMNTEAFF
TGTGCCAGCGGGAGGGGCATGAACACTGAAGCTTTCTTT
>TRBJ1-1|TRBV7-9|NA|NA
CASRQGRNTETFF
TGTGCCAGCAGACAGGGTAGAAACACTGAAACTTTCTTT
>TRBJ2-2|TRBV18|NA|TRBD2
CASSPRLADTGELFF
TGTGCCAGCTCACCACGACTAGCGGACACCGGGGAGCTGTTTTTT
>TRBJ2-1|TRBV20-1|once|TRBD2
CSDSSGGRNEQFF
TGCAGTGATTCAAGCGGGGGGAGGAATGAGCAGTTCTTC
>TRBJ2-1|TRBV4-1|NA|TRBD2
CASSQDPGGGLYEQFF
TGCGCCAGCAGCCAAGATCCGGGGGGGGGCCTCTATGAGCAGTTCTTC
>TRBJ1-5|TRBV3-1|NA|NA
CASSQEKTSNQPQHF
TGTGCCAGCAGCCAAGAAAAAACTAGCAATCAGCCCCAGCATTTT
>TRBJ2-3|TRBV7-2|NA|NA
CASGSISTDTQYF
TGTGCCAGCGGCTCCATCAGCACAGATACGCAGTATTTT
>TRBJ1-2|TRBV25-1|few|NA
CASSELPGLGVGYTF
TGTGCCAGCAGTGAATTACCGGGGTTAGGAGTTGGCTACACCTTC
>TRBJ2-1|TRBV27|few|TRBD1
CASSLPPGTGRNNEQFF
TGTGCCAGCAGTTTACCCCCCGGGACAGGGAGGAACAATGAGCAGTTCTTC
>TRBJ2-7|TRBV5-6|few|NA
CASRQGSNEQYF
TGTGCCAGCAGACAGGGTAGCAACGAGCAGTACTTC
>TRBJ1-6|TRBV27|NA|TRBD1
CASNLGQGNSPLHF
TGTGCCAGCAACTTGGGACAGGGGAATTCACCCCTCCACTTT
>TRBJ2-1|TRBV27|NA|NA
CASSRPSVDNEQFF
TGTGCCAGCAGTAGACCCTCGGTGGACAATGAGCAGTTCTTC
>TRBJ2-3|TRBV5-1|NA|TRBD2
CASSWAGTKSTDTQYF
TGCGCCAGCAGCTGGGCCGGGACTAAAAGCACAGATACGCAGTATTTT
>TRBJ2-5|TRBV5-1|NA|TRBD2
CASSWGTSGETQYF
TGCGCCAGCAGCTGGGGGACTAGCGGGGAGACCCAGTACTTC
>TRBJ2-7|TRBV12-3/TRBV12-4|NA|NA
CASSFIRDAYEQYF
TGTGCCAGCAGTTTTATCAGGGACGCCTACGAGCAGTACTTC
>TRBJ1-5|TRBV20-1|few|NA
CSAPGEGSQPQHF
TGCAGTGCTCCCGGGGAAGGGAGTCAGCCCCAGCATTTT
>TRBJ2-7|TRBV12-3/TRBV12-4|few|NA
CASSSGGVHEQYF
TGTGCCAGCTCATCCGGGGGAGTCCACGAGCAGTACTTC
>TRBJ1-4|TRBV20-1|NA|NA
CSARALQGADEKLFF
TGCAGTGCTAGAGCTTTACAGGGCGCTGACGAAAAACTGTTTTTT
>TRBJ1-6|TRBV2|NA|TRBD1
CAGTQGGSSYNSPLHF
TGTGCCGGCACACAGGGGGGGAGCTCCTATAATTCACCCCTCCACTTT